This T cell receptor beta chain emerged from a study of regulatory T cells in long-lasting Graves disease. Arm-PCR of CDR3 regions and iRepertoire HTBI primers were used to build TCR beta libraries. MiXCR, applied by TCRdb to the multiplex PCR reads, yields one record per CDR3 protein. The profile shows about 470,000 distinct CDR3 sequences, about a fifth of them singletons. This clonotype was detected many times. Its specificity is unknown. Time point defined: persistent/refractory GD, antithyroid drugs over 5 years with positive TRAb. Scientists built the TCR library using RNA that was extracted from PBMCs. Study-level results: The study found persistent patients shared more public clonotypes (roughly 3,000) than new patients (around 1,000).

The CDR3 sequence is 15 residues long. V shed 1 base, J shed 5 bases, and the junction held 6 bases outside the gene matches. Per the germline V gene, CDR1 is SNHLY and CDR2 is FYNNEI. The source material was peripheral blood mononuclear cells (PBMCs), sampled when the disease was refractory, from a patient treated with antithyroid drugs. The source of this sequence is a female donor with Graves disease. V gene TRBV2 combines with J gene TRBJ1-1; TRBD1 matches 8 bases. This CDR3 is CASSEGAGGLTEAFF. The CDR3 DNA is TGTGCCAGCAGTGAAGGGGCAGGGGGCTTGACTGAAGCTTTCTTT.